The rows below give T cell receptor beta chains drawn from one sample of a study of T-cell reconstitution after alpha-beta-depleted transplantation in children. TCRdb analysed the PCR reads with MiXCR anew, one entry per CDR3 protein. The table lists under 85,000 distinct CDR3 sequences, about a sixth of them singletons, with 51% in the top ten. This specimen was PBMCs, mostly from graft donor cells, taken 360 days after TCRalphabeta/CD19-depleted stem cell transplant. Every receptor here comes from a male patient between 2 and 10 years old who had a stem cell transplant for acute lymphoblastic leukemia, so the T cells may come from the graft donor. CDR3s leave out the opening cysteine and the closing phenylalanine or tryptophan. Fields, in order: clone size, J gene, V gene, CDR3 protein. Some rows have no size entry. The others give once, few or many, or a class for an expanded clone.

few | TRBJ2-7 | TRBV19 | ASSIRLAGTLRAEQY
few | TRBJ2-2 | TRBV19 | ASTRTSESNTGELF
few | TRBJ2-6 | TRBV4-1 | ASSLSWANVLT
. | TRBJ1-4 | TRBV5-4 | ASSGDEKLF
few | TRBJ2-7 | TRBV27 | ASSLKAGAYEQY
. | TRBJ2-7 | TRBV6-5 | ASSYSIRVASSYEQY
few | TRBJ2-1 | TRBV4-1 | ASSQGPGQTYNEQF
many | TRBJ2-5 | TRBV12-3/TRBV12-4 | ASSPTGMPETQY
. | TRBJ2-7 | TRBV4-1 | ASSQHGPGTSGRGAYEQY
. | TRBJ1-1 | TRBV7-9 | ASSGQRNTEAF
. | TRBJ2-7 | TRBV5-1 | ASSLGRLAGGAYEQY
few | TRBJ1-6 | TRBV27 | ASRTWDSPLH
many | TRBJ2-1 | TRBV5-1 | ASSFTPTKGYEQF
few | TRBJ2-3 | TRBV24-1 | ATSELTSGKDTQY
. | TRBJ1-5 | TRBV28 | ASSLGTGWYQPQH
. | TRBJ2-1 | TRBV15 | ATSRDRLAGVSNEQF
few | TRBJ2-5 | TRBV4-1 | ASSRDKTEYFLETQY
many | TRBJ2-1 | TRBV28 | ASSPYGLHNEQF
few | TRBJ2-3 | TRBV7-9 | ASSLAPGLARDTQY
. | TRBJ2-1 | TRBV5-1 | AHGGQF
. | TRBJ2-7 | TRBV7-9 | ASSSSWRGHEQY
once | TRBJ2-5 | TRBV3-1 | ASSLPNRETQY
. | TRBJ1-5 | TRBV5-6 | ASSLAGQGSQPQH
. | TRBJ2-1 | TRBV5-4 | ASSQAGPLGNEQF
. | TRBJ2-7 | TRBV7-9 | ASSLRTSGGPYEQY
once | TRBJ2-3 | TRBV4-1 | ASSQNPTGKVTDTQY
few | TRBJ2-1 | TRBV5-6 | ASSFVASSYNEQF
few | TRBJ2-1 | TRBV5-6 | ASSFRFIGEQF
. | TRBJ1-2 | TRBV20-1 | SARQGVFSGAGYT
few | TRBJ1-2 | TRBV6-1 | ASSPLRGWGYT